The 17 T cell receptor beta chains below all came from one sample that was sequenced in a study of T cells in women clearing cervical HPV infection (dated by TCRdb to between 2017 and 2018). Library preparation employed the immunoSEQ multiplex PCR assay. As stored in TCRdb, this immuneACCESS dataset retains in-frame rearrangements with V and J assigned. A fraction of the clones does not appear; measured against another copy, unresolved V genes explain less than half of the discrepancy, and the remainder lacks a known reason. The table for this sample shows tens of thousands of clones. The ten largest clonotypes hold around 1.3% of the sample. The specimen sequenced was blood buffy coat. Receptors originate from a woman between 18 and 70 years old with a cervical HPV16 infection that either progressed to CIN3+ or cleared (not recorded which).

Concerning this clone itself: The junction shows a germline mismatch at one end, possibly a read error. The sequence runs out 3 residues before the end of the CDR3; the remainder is reconstructed from the germline J gene. V and J are TRBV2 and TRBJ1-2, with a tentative D call TRBD1 (6 bases). This CDR3 region has 13 residues. Per the germline V gene, CDR1 is SNHLY and CDR2 is FYNNEI. CDR3 DNA, as far as it was read: TGTGCCAGCAGTACTACAGGGAACTCTGGC. It is translated as CASSTTGNSG. The whole CDR3 is CASSTTGNSGYTF.

Details on this clone: Coverage ceases 3 residues before the CDR3 finishes, and the germline J gene fills in the end. The genes are TRBV10-3 and TRBJ1-2; the match to TRBD1 covers 9 bases. The CDR3 contains 14 residues. Germline-derived CDR1 and CDR2 are ENHRY and SYGVKD. The junction had 2 bases not matched to a gene; V was cut back by 2 bases and J by 4 bases. This CDR3 reads CAISETGGRYGYTF. CDR3 DNA, as far as it was read: TGTGCCATCAGTGAGACAGGGGGCCGCTATGGC.

About this clone itself: The read terminates 3 residues ahead of where the CDR3 ends, so the germline J gene completes it. The chain joins TRBV7-9 to TRBJ2-2; D might be TRBD1 (6 bases). CDR1 SEHNR and CDR2 FQNEAQ come from the germline V gene (reference sequence). V dropped 3 bases and J dropped 0 bases, with 8 bases sitting between them. CDR3 length equals 15 residues. CDR3 DNA (partial): TGTGCCAGCAGCTTTTGGACAGCGAACACCGGGGAG. It is translated as CASSFWTANTGE. The entire CDR3 protein reads CASSFWTANTGELFF.

On this clone itself: Read coverage stops 3 residues before the CDR3 terminus; the germline J gene supplies the remainder. This chain connects TRBV7-2 to TRBJ2-7; 8 bases fit TRBD1. The CDR3 has 13 residues. Germline values: CDR1 SGHTA, CDR2 FQGNSA. The J segment lost 5 bases and the V segment lost 5 bases, leaving 5 bases of the junction unmatched. The DNA read from the CDR3 is TGTGCCAGCAGCCCCGACAGGGGAGACGAG. Amino acids: CASSPDRGDE. In full, the CDR3 is CASSPDRGDEQYF.

Comment on this clone: The read terminates 3 residues before the CDR3 end, so the remaining end is supplied by the germline J gene. This sequence joins TRBV5-1 and TRBJ2-1, with 10 bases lining up with TRBD2. J lost 3 bases, V lost 0 bases, and 3 bases had no gene match. The CDR3 consists of 16 residues. Germline loops: CDR1 SGHRS, CDR2 YFSETQ. CDR3 DNA (partial): TGCGCCAGCAGCTTGGGGCTAGCGGGGGTCTACAATGAG. Protein: CASSLGLAGVYNE. The whole CDR3 protein reads CASSLGLAGVYNEQFF.

About this clone: The CDR3 is cut off 3 residues early in the read; its end comes from the germline J gene. The rearrangement links TRBV3-1 (or the pseudogene TRBV3-2) to TRBJ2-2; TRBD2 is a possible D gene (6 bases). The CDR3 is made up of 14 amino acids. Germline CDR1 reads LGHDT; CDR2 reads YNNKEL (reference sequence). The CDR3 DNA, read in part, is TGTGCCAGCAGCCAAGAAGCCGGACTCGGGAGG. Translating it yields CASSQEAGLGR. The complete CDR3 reads CASSQEAGLGRLFF.

Of note for this clone: From the germline J gene comes the end of the CDR3, since the read stops 3 residues before it. The V call is TRBV2, the J call TRBJ2-1; TRBD2 aligns across 10 bases. The ends lost 6 bases at V and 7 bases at J; junction bases unmatched: 9. Germline V gives CDR1 SNHLY, CDR2 FYNNEI. There are 15 residues in the CDR3. Incomplete CDR3 DNA: TGTGCCAGCAGACTAGCGGGGCCCCTTGGGAATGAG. Protein product: CASRLAGPLGNE. The full-length CDR3 reads as CASRLAGPLGNEQFF.

The CDR3 spells CASSLPGQGSTDTQYF. Partial CDR3 DNA: TGTGCCAGCAGTTTACCGGGACAGGGTAGTACAGATACG. The chain carries TRBV28 and TRBJ2-3; 9 bases fit TRBD1. Sequencing ends 3 residues short of the CDR3 end; the germline J gene provides the rest. Unmatched junction bases numbered 6, after V lost 2 bases and J lost 3 bases. This CDR3 is 16 amino acids long. Per germline, CDR1 MDHEN and CDR2 SYDVKM.

Notes on this clone: The read terminates 3 residues before the CDR3 end, so the remaining end is supplied by the germline J gene. The genes are TRBV7-7 and TRBJ2-1; 10 bases are a match to TRBD2. The CDR3 contains 15 residues. CDR1 is SSHAT, CDR2 FNYEAQ, per germline (reference sequence). Germline trimming cut 4 bases from V and 4 bases from J; bases unmatched to any gene: 4. CDR3: CASSSLAGGYNEQFF. CDR3 DNA, as far as it was read: TGTGCCAGCAGCTCCTTAGCGGGAGGTTACAATGAG. The variable domain in full, completed from reference TRBV7-7 and TRBJ2-1, reads GAGVSQSPRYKVTKRGQDVTLRCDPISSHATLYWYQQALGQGPEFLTYFNYEAQPDKSGLPSDRFSAERPEGSISTLTIQRTEQRDSAMYRCASSSLAGGYNEQFFGPGTRLTVL.

As regards this clone: The observed sequence ends 3 residues before the CDR3 terminus, with the missing tail filled in from the germline J gene. V gene TRBV7-8 combines with J gene TRBJ2-3; 11 bases align to TRBD2. CDR3 length equals 17 residues. Germline V gene sequence: CDR1 SGHVS, CDR2 FQNEAQ. Losses at the gene ends were 5 bases for V and 1 base for J; bases not matched to a gene: 8. CDR3 bases read: TGTGCCAGCAGCAGATTAGCGGGAGGGCCAGGCACAGATACG. Encoded protein: CASSRLAGGPGTDT. The full CDR3 is CASSRLAGGPGTDTQYF. Full variable domain (remainder filled in from reference TRBV7-8 and TRBJ2-3): GAGVSQSPRYKVAKRGQDVALRCDPISGHVSLFWYQQALGQGPEFLTYFQNEAQLDKSGLPSDRFFAERPEGSVSTLKIQRTQQEDSAVYLCASSRLAGGPGTDTQYFGPGTRLTVL.

On this clone itself: The CDR3 end falls 3 residues outside the read, so it is completed with the germline J gene. The chain uses TRBV11-2 and TRBJ1-1; 7 nucleotides line up with TRBD1. V lost 6 bases, J lost 0 bases, and 7 bases stayed unmatched. Germline V gives CDR1 SGHAT, CDR2 FQNNGV. The CDR3 contains 15 residues. CDR3 residues: CASSLQGGMNTEAFF. The DNA read from the CDR3 is TGTGCCAGCAGTCTCCAAGGGGGCATGAACACTGAA. Full variable domain (remainder filled in from reference TRBV11-2 and TRBJ1-1): EAGVAQSPRYKIIEKRQSVAFWCNPISGHATLYWYQQILGQGPKLLIQFQNNGVVDDSQLPKDRFSAERLKGVDSTLKIQPAKLEDSAVYLCASSLQGGMNTEAFFGQGTRLTVV.

In regard to this clone: The read stops 3 residues short of the end of the CDR3; the missing end is completed from the germline J gene. The J gene is TRBJ2-7, the V gene TRBV5-4; 16 bases map to TRBD2. CDR1 is SGHNT and CDR2 is YYREEE in the germline V gene (reference sequence). V lost 4 bases, J lost 5 bases, and 3 bases stayed unmatched. This CDR3 has 15 residues. Partial CDR3 DNA: TGTGCCAGCAGCCGGGGACTAGCGGGAGGGAACGAG. Amino acids: CASSRGLAGGNE. The full CDR3 protein reads CASSRGLAGGNEQYF.

In the case of this clone: The read ends 3 residues early relative to the CDR3; the germline J gene fills the gap. The chain recombines TRBV10-3 with TRBJ1-2; 10 nucleotides agree with TRBD1. Germline-derived CDR1 and CDR2 are ENHRY and SYGVKD. CDR3 length equals 16 residues. CDR3 loop: CAISESQGQGPVGYTF. Incomplete CDR3 DNA: TGTGCCATCAGTGAGTCGCAGGGACAGGGGCCAGTGGGC.

Comment on this clone: The read ends 3 residues early relative to the CDR3; the germline J gene fills the gap. The V gene is TRBV2, the J gene TRBJ1-2; 8 bases are shared with TRBD1. The CDR3 spans 12 residues. With 8 bases clipped from V and 5 bases from J, the junction kept 4 bases outside the gene matches. Germline V gene sequence: CDR1 SNHLY, CDR2 FYNNEI. The CDR3 spells CASVRTGYGYTF. CDR3 DNA (partial): TGTGCCAGCGTAAGGACAGGGTATGGC. The full variable domain, with the rest looked up from reference TRBV2 and TRBJ1-2, is EPEVTQTPSHQVTQMGQEVILRCVPISNHLYFYWYRQILGQKVEFLVSFYNNEISEKSEIFDDQFSVERPDGSNFTLKIRSTKLEDSAMYFCASVRTGYGYTFGSGTRLTVV.

Worth noting for this clone: With the read ending 3 residues before the CDR3 end, the germline J gene is used to fill in that end. The genes are TRBV2 and TRBJ2-4; no definite D call. Germline CDR1 is SNHLY and CDR2 is FYNNEI. This CDR3 has 12 residues. V shed 3 bases and J shed 9 bases, with 9 bases lying between them. CDR3 bases read: TGTGCCAGCAGTGACCCCGGCGGCATT. This encodes CASSDPGGI. The full-length CDR3 reads as CASSDPGGIQYF.

Concerning this clone: Coverage ceases 3 residues before the CDR3 finishes, and the germline J gene fills in the end. The gene calls are TRBV6-2 or TRBV6-3 and TRBJ1-2; D may be TRBD1 (6 bases). Germline V gene sequence: CDR1 MNHEY, CDR2 SVGEGT. This CDR3 has 15 residues. CDR3 DNA (partial): TGTGCCAGCAGTATTACAGGGAGCTCCTACAATGAC. It codes for CASSITGSSYND. The entire CDR3 sequence reads CASSITGSSYNDYTF.

The covered CDR3 bases are TGTGCCAGCAGTTCAACCAGGGGGCGGCAAGAGACC. It encodes CASSSTRGRQET. The whole CDR3 protein reads CASSSTRGRQETQYF. The chain couples TRBV2 to TRBJ2-5, with 8 bases that match TRBD1. The CDR3 goes on 3 residues after the read ends, and that part is filled in from the germline J gene. V dropped 5 bases and J dropped 2; count of bases not matched to a gene: 7. Per germline, CDR1 SNHLY and CDR2 FYNNEI. The CDR3 contains 15 residues.